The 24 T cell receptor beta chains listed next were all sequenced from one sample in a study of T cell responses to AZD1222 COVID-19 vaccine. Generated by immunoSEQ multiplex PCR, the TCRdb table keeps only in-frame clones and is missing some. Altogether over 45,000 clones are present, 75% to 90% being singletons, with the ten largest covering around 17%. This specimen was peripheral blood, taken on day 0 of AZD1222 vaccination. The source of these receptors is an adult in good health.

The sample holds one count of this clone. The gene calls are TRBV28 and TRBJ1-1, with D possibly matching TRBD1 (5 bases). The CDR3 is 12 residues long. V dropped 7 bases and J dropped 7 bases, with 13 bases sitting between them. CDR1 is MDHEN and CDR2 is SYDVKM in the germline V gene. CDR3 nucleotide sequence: TGTGCCAGCAAAACAGGAGCCCTTGAAGCTTTCTTT. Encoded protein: CASKTGALEAFF.

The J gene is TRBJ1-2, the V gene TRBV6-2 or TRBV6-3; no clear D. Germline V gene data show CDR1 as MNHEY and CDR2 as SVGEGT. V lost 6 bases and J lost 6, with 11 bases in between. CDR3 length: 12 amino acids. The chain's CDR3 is CASSLANDGYTF. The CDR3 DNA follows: TGTGCCAGCAGCCTAGCGAATGATGGCTACACCTTC.

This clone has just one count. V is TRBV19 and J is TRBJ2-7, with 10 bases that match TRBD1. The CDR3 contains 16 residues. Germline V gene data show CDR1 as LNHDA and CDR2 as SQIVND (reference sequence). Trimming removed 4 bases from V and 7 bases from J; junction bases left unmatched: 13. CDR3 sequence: CASSKLAGTGDNEQYF. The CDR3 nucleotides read TGTGCCAGTAGTAAATTGGCCGGGACAGGGGATAATGAGCAGTACTTC.

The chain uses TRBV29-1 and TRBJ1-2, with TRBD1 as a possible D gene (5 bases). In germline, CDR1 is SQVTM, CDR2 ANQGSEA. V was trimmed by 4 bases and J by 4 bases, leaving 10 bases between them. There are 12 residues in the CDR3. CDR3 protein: CSVVGGAYGYTF. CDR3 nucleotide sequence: TGCAGCGTTGTCGGTGGGGCCTATGGCTACACCTTC.

The chain's CDR3 is CASSLRDSISTDTQYF. CDR3 nucleotides: TGTGCCAGCAGCTTACGGGACAGCATTAGCACAGATACGCAGTATTTT. The chain uses TRBV11-2 and TRBJ2-3, with TRBD1 identical over 7 bases. From germline, CDR1 is SGHAT and CDR2 FQNNGV. The V and J ends lost 2 bases and 0 bases, in that order; junction bases with no gene match: 5. The CDR3 covers 16 residues.

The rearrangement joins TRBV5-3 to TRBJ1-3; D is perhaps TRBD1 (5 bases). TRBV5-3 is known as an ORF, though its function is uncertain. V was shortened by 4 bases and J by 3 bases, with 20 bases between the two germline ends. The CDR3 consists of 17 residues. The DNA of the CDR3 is TGTGCCAGAAGCCGGGGGACGTTGCTTTGGTGTGGAAACACCATATATTTT. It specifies CARSRGTLLWCGNTIYF.

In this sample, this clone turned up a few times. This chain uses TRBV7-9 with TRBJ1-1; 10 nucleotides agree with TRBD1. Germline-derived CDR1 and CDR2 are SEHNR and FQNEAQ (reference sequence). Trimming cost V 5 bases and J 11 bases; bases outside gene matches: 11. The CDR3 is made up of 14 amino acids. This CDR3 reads CASSPPPGTGAAFF. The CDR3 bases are TGTGCCAGCAGCCCCCCGCCCGGGACAGGGGCCGCTTTCTTT.

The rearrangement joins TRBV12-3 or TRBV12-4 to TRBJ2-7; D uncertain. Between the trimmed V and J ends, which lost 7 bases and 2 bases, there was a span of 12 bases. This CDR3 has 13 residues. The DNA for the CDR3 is TGTGCCAGCACAGTAAGTGGGGCCTACGAGCAGTACTTC. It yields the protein CASTVSGAYEQYF.

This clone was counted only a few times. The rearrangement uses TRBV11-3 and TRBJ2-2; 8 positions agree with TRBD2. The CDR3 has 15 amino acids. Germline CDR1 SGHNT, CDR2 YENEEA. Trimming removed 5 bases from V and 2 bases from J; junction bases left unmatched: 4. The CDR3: CASSTLADNTGELFF. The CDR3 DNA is TGTGCCAGCAGCACACTAGCGGACAACACCGGGGAGCTGTTTTTT.

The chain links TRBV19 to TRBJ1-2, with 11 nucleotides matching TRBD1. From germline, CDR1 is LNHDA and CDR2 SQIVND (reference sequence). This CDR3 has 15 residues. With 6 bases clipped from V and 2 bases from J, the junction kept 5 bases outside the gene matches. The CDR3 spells CASRPRDRGNYGYTF. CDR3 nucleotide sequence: TGTGCCAGTAGGCCGCGGGACAGGGGGAACTATGGCTACACCTTC.

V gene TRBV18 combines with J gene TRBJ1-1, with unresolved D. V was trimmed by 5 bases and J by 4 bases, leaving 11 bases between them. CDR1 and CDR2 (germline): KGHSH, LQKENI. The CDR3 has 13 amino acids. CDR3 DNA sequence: TGTGCCAGCTCAACTGAAACACGCACTGAAGCTTTCTTT. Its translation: CASSTETRTEAFF.

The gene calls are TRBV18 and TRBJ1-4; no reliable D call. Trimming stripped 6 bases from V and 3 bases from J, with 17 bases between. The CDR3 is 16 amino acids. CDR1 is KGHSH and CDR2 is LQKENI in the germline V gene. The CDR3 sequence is CASSPTWGISNEKLFF. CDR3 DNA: TGTGCCAGCTCTCCCACCTGGGGAATCTCTAATGAAAAACTGTTTTTT.

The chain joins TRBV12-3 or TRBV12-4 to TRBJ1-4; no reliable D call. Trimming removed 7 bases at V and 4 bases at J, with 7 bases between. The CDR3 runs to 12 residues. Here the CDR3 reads CASKVLNEKLFF. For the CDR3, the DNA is TGTGCCAGCAAGGTTCTTAATGAAAAACTGTTTTTT.

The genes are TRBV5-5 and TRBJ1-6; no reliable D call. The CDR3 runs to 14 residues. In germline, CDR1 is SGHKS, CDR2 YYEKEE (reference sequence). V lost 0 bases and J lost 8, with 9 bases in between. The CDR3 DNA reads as TGTGCCAGCAGCTTGGTGGCTGGATATTCACCCCTCCACTTT. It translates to CASSLVAGYSPLHF.

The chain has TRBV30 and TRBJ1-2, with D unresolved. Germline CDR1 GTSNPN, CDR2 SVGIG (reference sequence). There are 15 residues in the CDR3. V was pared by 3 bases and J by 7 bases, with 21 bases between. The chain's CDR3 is CAWSPIPISYSGYTF. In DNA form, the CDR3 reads TGTGCCTGGAGCCCTATCCCTATCTCCTATAGTGGCTACACCTTC.

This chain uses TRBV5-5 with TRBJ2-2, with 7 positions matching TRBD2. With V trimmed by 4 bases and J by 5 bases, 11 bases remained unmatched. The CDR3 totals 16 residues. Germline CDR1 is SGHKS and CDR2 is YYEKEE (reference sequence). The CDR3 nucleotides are TGTGCCAGCAGCCCTCCCGGTGGGAGGGATACCGGGGAGCTGTTTTTT. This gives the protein CASSPPGGRDTGELFF.

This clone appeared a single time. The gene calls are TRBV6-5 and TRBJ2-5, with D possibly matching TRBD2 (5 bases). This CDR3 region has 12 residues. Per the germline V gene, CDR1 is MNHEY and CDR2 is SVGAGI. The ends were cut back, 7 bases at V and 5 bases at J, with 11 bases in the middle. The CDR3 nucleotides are TGTGCCAGCACTAAGGAGGTGGAGACCCAGTACTTC. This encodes CASTKEVETQYF.

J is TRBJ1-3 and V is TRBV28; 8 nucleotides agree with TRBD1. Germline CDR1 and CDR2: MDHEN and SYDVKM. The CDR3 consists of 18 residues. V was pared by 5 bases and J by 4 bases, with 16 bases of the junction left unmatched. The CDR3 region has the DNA TGTGCCAGCAGTCTGGGTGGCAGGGGGCGGACGGGAGGAAACACCATATATTTT. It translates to CASSLGGRGRTGGNTIYF.

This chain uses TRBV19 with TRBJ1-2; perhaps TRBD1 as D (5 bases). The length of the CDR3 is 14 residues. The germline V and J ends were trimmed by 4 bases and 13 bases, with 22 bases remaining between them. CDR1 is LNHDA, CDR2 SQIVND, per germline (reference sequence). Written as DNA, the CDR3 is TGTGCCAGTAGTAACCCCCTCGACAGCCTTGGGGGCACCTTC. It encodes CASSNPLDSLGGTF.

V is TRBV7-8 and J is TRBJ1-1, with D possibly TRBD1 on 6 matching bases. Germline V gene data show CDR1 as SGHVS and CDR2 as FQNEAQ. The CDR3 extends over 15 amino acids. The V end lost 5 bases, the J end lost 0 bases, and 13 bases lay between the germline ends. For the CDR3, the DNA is TGTGCCAGCAGCCCCTGGGGGCGTCTGAACACTGAAGCTTTCTTT. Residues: CASSPWGRLNTEAFF.

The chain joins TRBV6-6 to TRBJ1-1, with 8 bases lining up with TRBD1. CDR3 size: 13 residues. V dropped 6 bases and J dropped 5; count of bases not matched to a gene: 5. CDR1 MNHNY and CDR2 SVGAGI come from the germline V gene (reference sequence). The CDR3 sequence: CASRTRDRTEAFF. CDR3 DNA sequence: TGTGCCAGCAGAACCCGGGACAGGACTGAAGCTTTCTTT.

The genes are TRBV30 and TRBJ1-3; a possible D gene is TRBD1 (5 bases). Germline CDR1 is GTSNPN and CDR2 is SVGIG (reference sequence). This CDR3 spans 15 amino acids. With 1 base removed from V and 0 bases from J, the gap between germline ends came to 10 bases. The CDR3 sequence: CAWSGGSGSGNTIYF. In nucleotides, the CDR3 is TGTGCCTGGAGTGGGGGCTCCGGCTCTGGAAACACCATATATTTT.

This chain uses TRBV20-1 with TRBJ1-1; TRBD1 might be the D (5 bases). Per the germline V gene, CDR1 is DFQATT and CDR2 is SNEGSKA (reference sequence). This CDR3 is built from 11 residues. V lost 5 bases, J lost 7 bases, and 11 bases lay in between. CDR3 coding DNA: TGCAGTGCTGGACCAGGGATTGAAGCTTTCTTT. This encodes CSAGPGIEAFF.

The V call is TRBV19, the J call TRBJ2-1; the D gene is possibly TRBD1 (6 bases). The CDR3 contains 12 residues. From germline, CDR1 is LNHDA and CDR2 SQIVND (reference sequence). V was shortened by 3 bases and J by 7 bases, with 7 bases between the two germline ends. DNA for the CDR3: TGTGCCAGTAGTATTGGACAGAATGAGCAGTTCTTC. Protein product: CASSIGQNEQFF.